This T cell receptor (beta chain) came from a study of blood T cell repertoires in COVID-19. Turning to the study itself: Whether acute or convalescent, the COVID-19 samples came from the United States, Italy and Spain. Sources were T cells, B-cell-depleted T cells, or PBMCs; the material itself was cDNA or gDNA.

Of note for this clone: The junction differs from germline at one of its ends, possibly a read error.

In the authors' methods: Reference gene primer amplification gave nucleated cell count estimates. Libraries were prepared by immunoSEQ multiplex PCR; TCRdb keeps only in-frame clonotypes and omits some of them. V and J calls and clone size are copied from that table; D and trimming were computed from the DNA. Of about 130,000 clones in the sample, 84% are singletons; the top ten hold around 12%. There are 12 residues in the CDR3. The germline gives CDR1 SGHNT, CDR2 YYREEE (reference sequence). The chain couples TRBV5-4 to TRBJ2-1, with D possibly matching TRBD2 (6 bases). The receptor was isolated from a woman in her 30s who had recovered from COVID-19. Sequenced input: peripheral blood. The CDR3 coding sequence is TGTGCCAGCAGCTTGGGGGACTCCCGCTCCGTCTTC. It specifies CASSLGDSRSVF.